What follows describes a single T cell receptor beta chain. The specificity of this receptor is unknown. One base away there is no much larger clone; base qualities are not given. This record belongs to a study of blood T cell repertoires in COVID-19 (dated by TCRdb to about 2020). About the investigation overall: The collaborator samples originated in the United States, Italy and Spain and spanned the acute and convalescent phases of COVID-19. The material from the prospective study consisted of cDNA or gDNA derived from T cells, B-cell-depleted T cells, or PBMCs. Deeply sampled blood TCRbeta repertoires from subjects exposed to, actively infected with, or recovered from COVID-19 were included in the dataset. The repertoires were made available in a free public database intended to serve as a resource for research on the immune response to SARS-CoV-2. Samples were obtained from the ongoing ImmuneRACE study (first 160 participants) and from 950 to 1,500 subjects provided by 6 global collaborators. A de-identified subject ID, COVID-19 status, age in years and sex were almost always included in the sample metadata. Where available, HLA class I and class II types were taken from metadata supplied by the sample provider and were not determined by assay-based typing. What the authors observed across the whole study: The quantity of clinical and demographic metadata differed by source and by participant and was supplied without curation.

TCRbeta CDR3 regions were amplified from genomic DNA by means of the immunoSEQ Assay, a bias-controlled multiplex PCR. Regarding the original processing steps: The number of nucleated cells in each sample was estimated from the amplification of reference gene primers within the assay. To quantify the absolute abundance of each unique TCRbeta CDR3 rearrangement, sequence reads were collapsed and filtered. Productive Simpson clonality was computed per sample as the square root of Simpson's diversity index over productive rearrangements. This immuneACCESS table, as held by TCRdb, lists in-frame sequences with V and J called but not all clones. Of the missing ones, under half trace to an unresolved V gene in checked studies; the others have no known cause. The D gene and trimming were derived from the DNA, and the V and J assignments and clone size from that table. This sample comprises roughly 260,000 clones, approximately 85% of them detected only once. Over 3.5% of the sample rests with the top ten.

Whole blood was collected in K2EDTA tubes by collaborating institutions according to the institutions' own protocols. For TCRbeta analysis, collaborators shipped samples in one of three forms: frozen whole blood, isolated PBMCs, or DNA extracted from either of those sample types. Based on the germline V gene, the CDR1 and CDR2 sequences are KGHDR and SFDVKD. The CDR3 spans 13 residues, from the cysteine through the phenylalanine. Here the CDR3 DNA is all that survives: 39 bases in frame from base 1. Compared with germline, V lacks 4 bases and J lacks 9 bases; bases without a gene match: 5. The TCR was taken from a woman between 70 and 85 years old with acute or convalescent COVID-19. Sample: peripheral blood. The V and J genes are TRBV24-1 and TRBJ1-2; TRBD1 lines up with 9 middle nucleotides. The CDR3 sequence is CATSEGTGNRYTF. Here is the DNA: TGTGCCACCAGTGAAGGGACAGGGAACCGCTACACCTTC.